The rows below give T cell receptor beta chains drawn from one sample of a study of cytotoxic CD8 clonotypes in ibrutinib-treated CLL. Here immunoSEQ multiplex PCR was the method, and the copy in TCRdb shows in-frame clones only, minus some. This table holds about 200,000 clones, about four fifths found once. Specimen: PBMCs, collected after 12 months of ibrutinib treatment. These receptors were obtained from a human donor with chronic lymphocytic leukemia. Each CDR3 is given with its conserved first and last residue. Fields, in order: CDR3 DNA, CDR3 protein, V gene, J gene, D gene, clone size. The D gene is left open where the match is weak. The size entry is marked missing in some rows and otherwise reads once, few, many or a size class.

DNA: TGTGCCAGCAGCCCTCGAGGGGAGCGGTACAATGAGCAGTTCTTC
CDR3: CASSPRGERYNEQFF
V: TRBV11-3
J: TRBJ2-1
D: -
size: -

DNA: TGTGCCAGCAGCGTAGTGGGGAACACCTACGAGCAGTACTTC
CDR3: CASSVVGNTYEQYF
V: TRBV9
J: TRBJ2-7
D: -
size: -

DNA: TGTGCCAGCAGCCCCGGACAGTCCAATGAGCAGTTCTTC
CDR3: CASSPGQSNEQFF
V: TRBV7-8
J: TRBJ2-1
D: -
size: -

DNA: TGTGCCAGCGGACTACTAGCGGGGGGCACCGGGGAGCTGTTTTTT
CDR3: CASGLLAGGTGELFF
V: TRBV7-9
J: TRBJ2-2
D: TRBD2
size: once

DNA: TGTGCCAGTAGGGGACAGAGCACCTACGAGCAGTACTTC
CDR3: CASRGQSTYEQYF
V: TRBV19
J: TRBJ2-7
D: TRBD1
size: -

DNA: TGCGCCAGCAGCGGACAGGGTGGAGAAAAACTGTTTTTT
CDR3: CASSGQGGEKLFF
V: TRBV5-1
J: TRBJ1-4
D: TRBD1
size: few

DNA: TGTGCCAGCACCAGGGTAGGAGGTCCCTACGAGCAGTACTTC
CDR3: CASTRVGGPYEQYF
V: TRBV7-3
J: TRBJ2-7
D: -
size: -

DNA: TGTGCCAGCAGCCCAAAGGGACAGCTCTATGGCTACACCTTC
CDR3: CASSPKGQLYGYTF
V: TRBV7-9
J: TRBJ1-2
D: TRBD1
size: few

DNA: TGTGCCAGCAGTATAGGGGGCACAGATACGCAGTATTTT
CDR3: CASSIGGTDTQYF
V: TRBV27
J: TRBJ2-3
D: -
size: -

DNA: TGTGCCAGCAGCTTGGGCTATAGGGAAAAACTGTTTTTT
CDR3: CASSLGYREKLFF
V: TRBV13
J: TRBJ1-4
D: -
size: -

DNA: TGTGCCAGCAGCCCCGGACCGATCAACACCGGGGAGCTGTTTTTT
CDR3: CASSPGPINTGELFF
V: TRBV7-3
J: TRBJ2-2
D: -
size: -

DNA: TGTGCCAGCAGTTCCGACAGGGTCACCGGGGAGCTGTTTTTT
CDR3: CASSSDRVTGELFF
V: TRBV27
J: TRBJ2-2
D: TRBD1
size: -

DNA: TGTGCCAGCAGCTTAGTGGCAGGGGGACCCTACGAGCAGTACTTC
CDR3: CASSLVAGGPYEQYF
V: TRBV7-9
J: TRBJ2-7
D: TRBD1
size: -

DNA: TGCGCCAGCAGCCAAGATTTGTCCCTGCCGGAGGGCTACACCTTC
CDR3: CASSQDLSLPEGYTF
V: TRBV4-1
J: TRBJ1-2
D: -
size: -

DNA: TGTGCCAGTAGTGGAAGCTCCATATCGACCGAGCAGTACTTC
CDR3: CASSGSSISTEQYF
V: TRBV19
J: TRBJ2-7
D: -
size: -

DNA: TGCAGCGCTGACGGACTAGCGGGGGGATCCTACAATGAGCAGTTCTTC
CDR3: CSADGLAGGSYNEQFF
V: TRBV29-1
J: TRBJ2-1
D: TRBD2
size: -

DNA: TGTGCCAGCAGTTTATGGGGATTATTGGGACAGGGTCGATCTGGGGCCAACGTCCTGACTTTC
CDR3: CASSLWGLLGQGRSGANVLTF
V: TRBV28
J: TRBJ2-6
D: TRBD1
size: -

DNA: TGTGCCTGGAGTTCAGGGAATAGCAATCAGCCCCAGCATTTT
CDR3: CAWSSGNSNQPQHF
V: TRBV30
J: TRBJ1-5
D: -
size: -

DNA: TGTGCCAGCAGCGGGGGGGAAAACTATGGCTACACCTTC
CDR3: CASSGGENYGYTF
V: TRBV5-4
J: TRBJ1-2
D: -
size: -

DNA: TGCGCCAGCAGCCAAGAGGGCAGCTCCTACGAGCAGTACTTC
CDR3: CASSQEGSSYEQYF
V: TRBV4-1
J: TRBJ2-7
D: -
size: -

DNA: TGTGCCAGCAGACAGGGGGAGGCCCAGTACTTC
CDR3: CASRQGEAQYF
V: TRBV28
J: TRBJ2-5
D: TRBD1
size: few

DNA: TGTGCCAGCAGTTTTGGGACGGTTCCCTCCTACGAGCAGTACTTC
CDR3: CASSFGTVPSYEQYF
V: TRBV6-5
J: TRBJ2-7
D: -
size: -

DNA: TGTGCCAGCAGTTTACAGGGGCGGACGGGGAGCACTGAAGCTTTCTTT
CDR3: CASSLQGRTGSTEAFF
V: TRBV27
J: TRBJ1-1
D: -
size: -

DNA: TGCGCCAGCAGCTTGGTATCAGGGTTGATTTCAGATACGCAGTATTTT
CDR3: CASSLVSGLISDTQYF
V: TRBV5-1
J: TRBJ2-3
D: -
size: -

DNA: TGTGCCAGCAGCCCTCAAAATAGCGAGCAGTACTTC
CDR3: CASSPQNSEQYF
V: TRBV7-8
J: TRBJ2-7
D: -
size: -